This is a list of T cell receptor beta chains from one sample in a study of beta chain features in type 1 diabetes. This table comes from immunoSEQ multiplex PCR, and its TCRdb copy is limited to in-frame clones, with some not included. The table has about 53,000 clones, roughly 63% seen once. The sequencing input was stem cell memory CD4+ T cells from blood. These receptors originate from a woman between 25 and 40 years old with type 1 diabetes. Both conserved end residues are part of each CDR3.

v_call,j_call,cdr3_aa
TRBV2,TRBJ2-7,CASSQVFYEQYF
TRBV28,TRBJ2-5,CASSAPLAAQYF
TRBV9,TRBJ2-1,CASSDRSGGRGEQFF
TRBV9,TRBJ2-3,CASTSSSTNTQYF
TRBV9,TRBJ2-3,CASSATQGLDTQYF
TRBV18,TRBJ2-7,CASSPPGQGAYEQYF
TRBV18,TRBJ2-3,CASSPTLAEGTDTQYF
TRBV19,TRBJ2-1,CASSISGTSPFKQFF
TRBV29-1,TRBJ2-3,CSTRGPGPTDTQYF
TRBV25-1,TRBJ1-1,CASRTSRGTEAFF
TRBV19,TRBJ2-3,CASSIGGLVRTQYF
TRBV6-5,TRBJ1-2,CASSYGQGPFYGYTF
TRBV6-9,TRBJ2-7,CASSQKPGQGAYQYF
TRBV4-1,TRBJ2-5,CATGPAGSGETQYF
TRBV29-1,TRBJ1-1,CSGVTGSPTEAFF
TRBV27,TRBJ2-7,CASSGTSGHPGEQYF
TRBV4-1,TRBJ2-1,CASSQGEGEALYNEQFF
TRBV9,TRBJ2-3,CASSARTSGLTDTQYF
TRBV7-9,TRBJ2-5,CASSLGSGSLETQYF
TRBV28,TRBJ1-1,CASTEGQAPEAFF
TRBV29-1,TRBJ1-1,CSVAGTGRAEAFF
TRBV18,TRBJ2-1,CASSPSTGENEQFF
TRBV30,TRBJ2-7,CAWSLGRFPHEQYF
TRBV27,TRBJ1-5,CASSPDSNQPQHF
TRBV27,TRBJ2-7,CASSLEFLGAYEQYF
TRBV4-1,TRBJ2-1,CASSHLAGGAFF
TRBV20-1,TRBJ1-2,CSAAGYGYTF
TRBV6-5,TRBJ2-1,CASSYSVDSYNEQFF
TRBV19,TRBJ2-7,CASSIEQAYEQYF
TRBV5-1,TRBJ2-7,CASSEGDRAYEQYF
TRBV7-8,TRBJ1-5,CASSPDSHQPQHF